This T cell receptor beta chain is drawn from a study of response to subunit inactivated influenza vaccine (dated by TCRdb to between 2018 and 2020). With respect to the entire study: To follow how T cells responded to a trivalent subunit inactivated influenza vaccine, the researchers relied on deep quantitative profiling of the T cell receptor repertoire. The research as a whole found: According to the authors, only a limited number of new T cells may be recruited by each seasonal influenza vaccination.

Libraries were built with RT-PCR. The sample was run on an Illumina HiSeq 2500. In TCRdb, the public reads were trimmed at Q25 with fastp and aligned with MiXCR, with productive beta chains retained. Each entry merges the rows of one CDR3 protein and shows their most common DNA and genes. The sample table holds a few hundred thousand distinct CDR3 sequences, of which about 20% were seen once. The ten largest clones represent about 9.3% of the sample. Worth noting for this clonotype: What this receptor recognizes is not known. The input lacks base qualities; no much larger clone sits a single base away.

Sequences SGHRS (CDR1) and YFSETQ (CDR2) are obtained from the germline V gene. V and J lose 3 bases and 0 bases, and a span of 10 bases separates them. Inclusive of the bounding cysteine and phenylalanine, the CDR3 is 15 residues long. The read is trimmed to its CDR3 DNA, 45 bases read in frame from base 1. The sequence links TRBV5-1 to TRBJ2-4; no D gene can be assigned with confidence. The sequenced sample was PBMCs from blood, obtained about 20 months after vaccination. The sequence derives from a man in his fifties or sixties who received an inactivated influenza vaccine. Donor details come from another sample of the same person, matched by shared clones. The nucleotide sequence is given as TGCGCCAGCAGCTCTCGTGGCCTAGCCAAAAACATTCAGTACTTC. This sequence encodes CASSSRGLAKNIQYF.